This TCR beta chain was documented in a study of long-term antiretroviral therapy in people with HIV. Samples held roughly 1-11 million cryopreserved PBMC, and DNA extraction followed. On this clone: Its antigen is currently unknown.

Study conclusions and caveats: Clones showing expansion before ART dominated the repertoire at all time points.

The assay used was immunoSEQ (version v3.0), run at survey level. Sequencing was directed toward 40,000-50,000 T-cell genomes in each sample. Here immunoSEQ multiplex PCR was the method, and the copy in TCRdb shows in-frame clones only, minus some. The table includes tens of thousands of clones, approximately 80% detected once. V was clipped by 5 bases and J by 3 bases; unmatched bases: 8. CDR3 length: 16 amino acids. Looked up from germline, CDR1 is SGHRS and CDR2 is YFSETQ. This TCR came from a man aged 18-30 years with HIV. Sequences were derived from unsorted PBMCs, sampled 0.3 years after starting antiretroviral therapy. V and J are TRBV5-1 and TRBJ1-4, with TRBD1 matching over 9 bases. The CDR3 region has the DNA TGCGCCAGCAGACGAGAAGGACAGGGGTCTAATGAAAAACTGTTTTTT. Its protein is CASRREGQGSNEKLFF. Based on the CDR3 plus reference TRBV5-1 and TRBJ1-4, the full variable domain is KAGVTQTPRYLIKTRGQQVTLSCSPISGHRSVSWYQQTPGQGLQFLFEYFSETQRNKGNFPGRFSGRQFSNSRSEMNVSTLELGDSALYLCASRREGQGSNEKLFFGSGTQLSVL.